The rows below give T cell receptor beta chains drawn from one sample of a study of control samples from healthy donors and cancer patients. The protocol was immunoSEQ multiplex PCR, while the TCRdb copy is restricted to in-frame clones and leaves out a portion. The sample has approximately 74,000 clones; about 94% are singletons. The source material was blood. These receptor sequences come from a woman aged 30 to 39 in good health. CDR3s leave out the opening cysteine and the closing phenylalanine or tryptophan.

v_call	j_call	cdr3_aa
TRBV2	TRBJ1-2	ASSARLTQAYGYT
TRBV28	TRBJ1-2	ASKTGYWNYGYT
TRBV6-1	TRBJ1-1	ASSGRQPLSVGGTEAF
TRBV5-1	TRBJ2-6	ASSPSRVNSGANVLT
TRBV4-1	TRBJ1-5	ASSQDQGAGNQPQH
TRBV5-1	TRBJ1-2	ASSLGTGTSYT
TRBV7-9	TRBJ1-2	ASSSSSNYGYT
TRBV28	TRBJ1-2	ASSDRRGYYT
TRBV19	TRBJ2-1	ASRATGYNEQF
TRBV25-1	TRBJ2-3	ASSDHGSGEADTQY
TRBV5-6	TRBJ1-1	ASRLTGMGDTEAF
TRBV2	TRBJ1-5	ASVQEPSQPQH
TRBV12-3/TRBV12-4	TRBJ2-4	ASSLSRNIQY
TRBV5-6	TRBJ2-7	ASSLLSDFSYEQY
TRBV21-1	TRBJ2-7	ASSKGGWSSGAPREQY
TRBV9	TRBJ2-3	ASSVESGTDTQY
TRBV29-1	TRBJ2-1	SVPVRTNNEQF
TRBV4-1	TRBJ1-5	ASSHNTGSRNQPQH
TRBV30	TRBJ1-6	AWSVSHRSVRQRSPLH
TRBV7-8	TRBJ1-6	ASSLAPYSNSPLH
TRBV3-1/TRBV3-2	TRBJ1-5	ASSQDMTQPQH
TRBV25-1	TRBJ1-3	ASSNPTRASGNTIY
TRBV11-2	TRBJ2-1	ASSPTFGTYNEQF
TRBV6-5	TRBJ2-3	ASSVAPSTDTQY
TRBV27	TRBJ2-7	ASSSHTRGEQY
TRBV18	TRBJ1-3	ASSPQRSRRQGLDTIY
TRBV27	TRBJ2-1	ASSVPSGGYNEQF
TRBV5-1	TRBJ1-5	ASSLDGNQPQH